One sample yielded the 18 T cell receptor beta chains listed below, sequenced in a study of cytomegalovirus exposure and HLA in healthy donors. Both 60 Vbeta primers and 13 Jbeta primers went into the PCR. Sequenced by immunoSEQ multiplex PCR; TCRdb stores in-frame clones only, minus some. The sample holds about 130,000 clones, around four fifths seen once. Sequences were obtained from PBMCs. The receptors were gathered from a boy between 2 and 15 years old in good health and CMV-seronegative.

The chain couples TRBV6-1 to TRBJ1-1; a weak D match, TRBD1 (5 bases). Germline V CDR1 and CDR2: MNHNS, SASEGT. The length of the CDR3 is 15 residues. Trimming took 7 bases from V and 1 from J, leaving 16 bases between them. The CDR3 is CASTPYNRRNTEAFF. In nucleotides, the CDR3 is TGTGCCAGCACTCCCTATAACAGGAGGAACACTGAAGCTTTCTTT.

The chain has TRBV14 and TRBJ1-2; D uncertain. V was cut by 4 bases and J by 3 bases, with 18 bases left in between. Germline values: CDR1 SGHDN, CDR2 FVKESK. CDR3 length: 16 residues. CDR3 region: CASSPLSVSADYGYTF. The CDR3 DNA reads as TGTGCCAGCAGCCCCCTCTCCGTGAGCGCTGACTATGGCTACACCTTC.

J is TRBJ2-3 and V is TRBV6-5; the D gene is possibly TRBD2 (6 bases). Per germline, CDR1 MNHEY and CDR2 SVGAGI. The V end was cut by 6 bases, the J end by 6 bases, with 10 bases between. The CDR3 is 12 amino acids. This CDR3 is CASSRLGDTQYF. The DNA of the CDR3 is TGTGCCAGCAGCCGACTAGGGGATACGCAGTATTTT.

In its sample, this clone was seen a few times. CDR3 sequence (DNA): TGTGCCAGCAGCGTAGGGGGAGTTAACCAAGAGACCCAGTACTTC. Its translation: CASSVGGVNQETQYF. The V and J genes are TRBV9 and TRBJ2-5; weak D call: TRBD2 (5 bases). Trimming left V 0 bases short and J 0 bases short, with 9 bases between. The CDR3 runs 15 residues. Germline V gives CDR1 SGDLS, CDR2 YYNGEE. The whole variable domain, filled in from reference TRBV9 and TRBJ2-5, reads DSGVTQTPKHLITATGQRVTLRCSPRSGDLSVYWYQQSLDQGLQFLIQYYNGEERAKGNILERFSAQQFPDLHSELNLSSLELGDSALYFCASSVGGVNQETQYFGPGTRLLVL.

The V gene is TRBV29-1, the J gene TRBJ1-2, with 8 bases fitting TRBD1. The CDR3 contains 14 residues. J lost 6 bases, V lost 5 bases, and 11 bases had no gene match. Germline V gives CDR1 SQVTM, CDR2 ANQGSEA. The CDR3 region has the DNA TGCAGCGTTCTACTGGGACAGGCATCCCATGGCTACACCTTC. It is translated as CSVLLGQASHGYTF.

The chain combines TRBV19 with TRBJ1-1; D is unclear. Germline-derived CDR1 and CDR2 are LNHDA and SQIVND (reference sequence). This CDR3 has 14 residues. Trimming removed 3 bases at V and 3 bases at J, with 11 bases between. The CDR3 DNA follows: TGTGCCAGTAGTATGTGGGCGGAGGACACTGAAGCTTTCTTT. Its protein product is CASSMWAEDTEAFF. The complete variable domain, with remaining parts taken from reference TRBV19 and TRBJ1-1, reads DGGITQSPKYLFRKEGQNVTLSCEQNLNHDAMYWYRQDPGQGLRLIYYSQIVNDFQKGDIAEGYSVSREKKESFPLTVTSAQKNPTAFYLCASSMWAEDTEAFFGQGTRLTVV.

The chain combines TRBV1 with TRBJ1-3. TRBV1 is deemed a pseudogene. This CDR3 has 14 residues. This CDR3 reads CTSSLGGGRNTIYF. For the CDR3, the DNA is TGCACCAGCAGCCTAGGAGGAGGAAGAAACACCATATATTTT.

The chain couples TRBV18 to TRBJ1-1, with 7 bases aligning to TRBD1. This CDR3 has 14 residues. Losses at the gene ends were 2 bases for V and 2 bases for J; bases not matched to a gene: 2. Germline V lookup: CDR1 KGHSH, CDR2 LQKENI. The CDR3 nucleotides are TGTGCCAGCTCACCAGACAGGGCCAACACTGAAGCTTTCTTT. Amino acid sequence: CASSPDRANTEAFF.

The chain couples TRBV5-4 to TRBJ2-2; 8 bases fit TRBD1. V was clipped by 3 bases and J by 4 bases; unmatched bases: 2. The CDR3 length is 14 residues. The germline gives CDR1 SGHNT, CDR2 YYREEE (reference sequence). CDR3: CASSYGQGTGELFF. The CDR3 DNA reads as TGTGCCAGCAGCTATGGACAGGGCACCGGGGAGCTGTTTTTT.

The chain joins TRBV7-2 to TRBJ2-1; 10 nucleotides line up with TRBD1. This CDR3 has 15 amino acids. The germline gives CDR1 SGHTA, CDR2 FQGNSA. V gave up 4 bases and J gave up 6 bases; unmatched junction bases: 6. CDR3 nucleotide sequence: TGTGCCAGCAGCTACTGGGACAGGGGTGTCAATGAGCAGTTCTTC. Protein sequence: CASSYWDRGVNEQFF.

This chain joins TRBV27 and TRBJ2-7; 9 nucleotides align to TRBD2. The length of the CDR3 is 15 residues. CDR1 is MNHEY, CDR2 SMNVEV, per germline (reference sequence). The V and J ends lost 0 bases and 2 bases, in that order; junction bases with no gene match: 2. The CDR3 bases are TGTGCCAGCAGTTTATCGGCGGGAGGGCCCTACGAGCAGTACGTC. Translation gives CASSLSAGGPYEQYV.

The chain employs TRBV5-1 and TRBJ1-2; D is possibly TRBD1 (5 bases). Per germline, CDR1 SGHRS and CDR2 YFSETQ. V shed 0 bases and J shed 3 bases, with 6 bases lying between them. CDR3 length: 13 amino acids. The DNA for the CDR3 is TGCGCCAGCAGCTTGGCGGGGGACTATGGCTACACCTTC. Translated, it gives CASSLAGDYGYTF.

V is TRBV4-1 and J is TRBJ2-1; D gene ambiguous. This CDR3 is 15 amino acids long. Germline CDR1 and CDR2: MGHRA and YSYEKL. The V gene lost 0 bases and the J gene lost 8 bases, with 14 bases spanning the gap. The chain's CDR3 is CASSQERLDSHEQFF. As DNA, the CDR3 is TGCGCCAGCAGCCAAGAGAGGCTAGACTCTCATGAGCAGTTCTTC.

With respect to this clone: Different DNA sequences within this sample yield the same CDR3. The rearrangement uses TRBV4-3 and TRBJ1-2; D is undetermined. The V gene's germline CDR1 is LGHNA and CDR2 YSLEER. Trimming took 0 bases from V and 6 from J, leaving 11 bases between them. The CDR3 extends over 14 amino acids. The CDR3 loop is CASSQDIGGNGYTF. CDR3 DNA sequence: TGCGCCAGCAGCCAAGATATTGGAGGTAATGGCTACACCTTC.

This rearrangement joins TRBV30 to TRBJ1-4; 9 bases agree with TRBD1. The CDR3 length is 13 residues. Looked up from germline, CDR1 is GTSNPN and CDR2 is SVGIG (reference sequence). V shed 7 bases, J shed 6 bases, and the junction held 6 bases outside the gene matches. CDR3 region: CASLGQGYEKLFF. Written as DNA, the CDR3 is TGTGCCTCATTGGGACAGGGTTATGAAAAACTGTTTTTT.

CDR3 sequence: CASSPTGDPPREQYF. The DNA for the CDR3 is TGTGCCAGCAGCCCAACAGGGGACCCTCCTAGAGAGCAGTACTTC. The rearrangement links TRBV7-2 to TRBJ2-7; 7 bases line up with TRBD1. The CDR3 sequence is 15 residues long. Germline values: CDR1 SGHTA, CDR2 FQGNSA. Trimming cost V 5 bases and J 7 bases; bases outside gene matches: 14. The whole variable domain, remainder taken from reference TRBV7-2 and TRBJ2-7, is GAGVSQSPSNKVTEKGKDVELRCDPISGHTALYWYRQSLGQGLEFLIYFQGNSAPDKSGLPSDRFSAERTGGSVSTLTIQRTQQEDSAVYLCASSPTGDPPREQYFGPGTRLTVT.

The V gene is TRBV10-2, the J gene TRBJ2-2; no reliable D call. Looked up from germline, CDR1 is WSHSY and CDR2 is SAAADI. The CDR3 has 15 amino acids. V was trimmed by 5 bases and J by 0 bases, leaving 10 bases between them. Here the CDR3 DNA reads TGCGCCAGCAGTCTTGGAGTAGCGAACACCGGGGAGCTGTTTTTT. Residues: CASSLGVANTGELFF.

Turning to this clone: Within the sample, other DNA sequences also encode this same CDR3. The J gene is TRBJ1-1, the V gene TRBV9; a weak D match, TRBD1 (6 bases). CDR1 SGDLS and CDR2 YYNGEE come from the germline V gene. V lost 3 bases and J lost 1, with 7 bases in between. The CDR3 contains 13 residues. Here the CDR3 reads CASSGGGNTEAFF. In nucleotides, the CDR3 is TGTGCCAGCAGCGGAGGGGGGAACACTGAAGCTTTCTTT.